The 17 T cell receptor beta chains below all came from one sample that was sequenced in a study of beta chain features in type 1 diabetes. General study findings and limits: Among all four CD4+ subsets, Type 1 diabetes patients had TCRB CDR3s that were moderately but significantly shorter.

Reverse transcription of all isolated RNA meant that expressed TCRB transcripts were sequenced. Using immunoSEQ multiplex PCR, the repertoire was profiled, and TCRdb retains in-frame clones only, with some absent. The sample carries over 650,000 clones, more than 12% recorded once. For these receptors, no antigen is known. The sequencing input was naive CD4+ T cells from blood. These receptors came from a man younger than 35 with type 1 diabetes.

For this clone: Other DNA sequences of this sample code for an identical CDR3. V usage is TRBV5-1 and J usage is TRBJ2-5; no firm D call. Germline V gene lookup returns CDR1 SGHRS and CDR2 YFSETQ. Trimming took off 2 bases at V and 1 base at J, with 6 bases between the two ends. The CDR3 runs 13 residues. The CDR3 DNA reads TGCGCCAGCAGCTTCCAGTCCCAAGAGACCCAGTACTTC. Amino acid sequence: CASSFQSQETQYF.

The chain is built from TRBV4-1 and TRBJ1-3; D unclear. V was pared by 3 bases and J by 0 bases, with 9 bases between. Germline CDR1 MGHRA, CDR2 YSYEKL. The CDR3 spans 15 residues. CDR3 amino acids: CASSQYSLSGNTIYF. The CDR3 nucleotides read TGCGCCAGCAGCCAGTACAGTCTCTCTGGAAACACCATATATTTT.

This clone has a handful of counts. The chain is built from TRBV4-3 and TRBJ1-2; no clear D gene. Germline CDR1 and CDR2: LGHNA and YSLEER. Trimming removed 0 bases from V and 3 bases from J, with 11 bases in between. The CDR3 runs to 15 residues. CDR3 DNA sequence: TGCGCCAGCAGCCAAGAGATAGGGCGGCACTATGGCTACACCTTC. Protein product: CASSQEIGRHYGYTF.

The V call is TRBV19, the J call TRBJ2-7; 9 bases map to TRBD1. V lost 3 bases to trimming and J lost 1 base; unmatched junction nucleotides: 7. Germline-derived CDR1 and CDR2 are LNHDA and SQIVND (reference sequence). The CDR3 spans 16 residues. In nucleotides, the CDR3 is TGTGCCAGTAGTATGGGTACAGGGGGCGCGTCCTACGAGCAGTACTTC. This codes for CASSMGTGGASYEQYF.

This sequence joins TRBV30 and TRBJ1-2; no clear D. There are 12 residues in the CDR3. The germline V gene encodes CDR1 GTSNPN and CDR2 SVGIG (reference sequence). V was cut by 2 bases and J by 2 bases, with 6 bases left in between. This CDR3 reads CAWSSVNYGYTF. The CDR3 DNA follows: TGTGCCTGGAGTTCAGTCAACTATGGCTACACCTTC.

The chain is built from TRBV2 and TRBJ1-4; tentatively, D is TRBD1 (6 bases). The V gene lost 3 bases and the J gene lost 7 bases, with 21 bases spanning the gap. The CDR3 length is 17 residues. CDR1 SNHLY and CDR2 FYNNEI come from the germline V gene. CDR3 region: CASSDLQGPAGGEKLFF. The CDR3 DNA is TGTGCCAGCAGTGATTTGCAGGGGCCCGCGGGTGGTGAAAAACTGTTTTTT. Looking up the rest from reference TRBV2 and TRBJ1-4 gives the full variable domain: EPEVTQTPSHQVTQMGQEVILRCVPISNHLYFYWYRQILGQKVEFLVSFYNNEISEKSEIFDDQFSVERPDGSNFTLKIRSTKLEDSAMYFCASSDLQGPAGGEKLFFGSGTQLSVL.

This clone was observed a handful of times. The V call is TRBV28, the J call TRBJ2-5; the D call may be TRBD1 or TRBD2 (6 bases each). CDR1 and CDR2 from the germline V gene are MDHEN and SYDVKM. CDR3 length equals 12 residues. V was trimmed by 5 bases and J by 10 bases, leaving 14 bases between them. The CDR3 here is CASSPPKGGQYF. The DNA of the CDR3 is TGTGCCAGCAGTCCACCCAAGGGGGGCCAGTACTTC.

The chain combines TRBV5-6 with TRBJ1-2; TRBD1 agrees at 8 bases. The CDR3 has 16 residues. The trim removed 4 bases at V and 8 bases at J, leaving 16 bases unmatched. The germline CDR1 and CDR2 sequences are SGHDT and YYEEEE. DNA for the CDR3: TGTGCCAGCAGCCCGAGGATTGACAGGGGCACGGGAGGCTACACCTTC. Protein: CASSPRIDRGTGGYTF. The full variable domain, completed using reference TRBV5-6 and TRBJ1-2, is DAGVTQSPTHLIKTRGQQVTLRCSPKSGHDTVSWYQQALGQGPQFIFQYYEEEERQRGNFPDRFSGHQFPNYSSELNVNALLLGDSALYLCASSPRIDRGTGGYTFGSGTRLTVV.

This rearrangement joins TRBV2 to TRBJ2-2, with D possibly matching TRBD2 (6 bases). CDR3 size: 13 residues. Germline V lookup: CDR1 SNHLY, CDR2 FYNNEI. Trimming took off 8 bases at V and 6 bases at J, with 13 bases between the two ends. The CDR3 DNA reads as TGTGCCAGCCTGGGACTCAACCCCGGGGAGCTGTTTTTT. Translated: CASLGLNPGELFF.

The rearrangement links TRBV11-1 to TRBJ1-1; D gene unclear. V lost 3 bases to trimming and J lost 0 bases, with 14 bases between them. The germline V gene encodes CDR1 SGHAT and CDR2 FQDESV (reference sequence). This CDR3 region has 16 residues. CDR3 nucleotide sequence: TGTGCCAGCAGCTTTACGGCGTCGTCCCTGAACACTGAAGCTTTCTTT. Translating it yields CASSFTASSLNTEAFF.

Only a few counts were recorded for this clone. This chain uses TRBV5-4 with TRBJ1-3; 7 nucleotides align to TRBD1. This CDR3 has 16 residues. V lost 4 bases and J lost 0; bases outside the gene matches: 7. Per the germline V gene, CDR1 is SGHNT and CDR2 is YYREEE (reference sequence). The CDR3 loop reads CASSSGTALSGNTIYF. Written as DNA, the CDR3 is TGTGCCAGCAGCAGTGGGACAGCTCTCTCTGGAAACACCATATATTTT.

The rearrangement links TRBV7-9 to TRBJ1-2; 8 nucleotides agree with TRBD1. CDR1 is SEHNR and CDR2 is FQNEAQ in the germline V gene (reference sequence). V lost 1 base to trimming and J lost 3 bases; unmatched junction nucleotides: 4. CDR3 length: 15 amino acids. CDR3: CASSLGKQGDYGYTF. The CDR3 DNA follows: TGTGCCAGCAGCTTAGGGAAACAGGGGGACTATGGCTACACCTTC.

This clone appeared a single time. The J gene is TRBJ2-1, the V gene TRBV5-1; no clear D. Germline CDR1 SGHRS, CDR2 YFSETQ. The V and J ends lost 4 bases and 2 bases respectively, with 16 bases between them. There are 16 residues in the CDR3. The chain's CDR3 is CASSRILSSAYNEQFF. DNA for the CDR3: TGCGCCAGCAGCCGAATACTCTCGTCGGCCTACAATGAGCAGTTCTTC.

Only a few counts were recorded for this clone. V gene TRBV13 combines with J gene TRBJ2-1, with 7 bases lining up with TRBD2. J gave up 7 bases and V 5 bases, and 23 bases lay outside the gene matches. The germline V gene has CDR1 PRHDT and CDR2 FYEKMQ (reference sequence). This CDR3 is 19 amino acids long. In DNA, the CDR3 is TGTGCCAGCAGCCCAACTACCGAGAGCCGCGGGAGTTTAAGGAATGAGCAGTTCTTC. As protein: CASSPTTESRGSLRNEQFF.

The rearrangement joins TRBV9 to TRBJ1-1, with D perhaps matching TRBD1 (6 bases). The V end lost 3 bases, the J end lost 6 bases, and 15 bases lay between the germline ends. There are 14 residues in the CDR3. Germline loops: CDR1 SGDLS, CDR2 YYNGEE. CDR3 sequence reads: CASSAVQGWAEAFF. The DNA for the CDR3 is TGTGCCAGCAGCGCCGTACAGGGATGGGCTGAAGCTTTCTTT.

The chain joins TRBV19 to TRBJ2-1; 9 bases match TRBD1. In germline, CDR1 is LNHDA, CDR2 SQIVND (reference sequence). Losses at the gene ends were 3 bases for V and 4 bases for J; bases not matched to a gene: 4. The length of the CDR3 is 15 residues. The CDR3 bases are TGTGCCAGTAGTATGGCCGGGACAGGGTACAATGAGCAGTTCTTC. Translated: CASSMAGTGYNEQFF.

The chain carries TRBV7-2 and TRBJ2-7; D might be TRBD1 (5 bases). Trimming stripped 3 bases from V and 2 bases from J, with 17 bases between. The CDR3 has 16 residues. Germline CDR1 and CDR2: SGHTA and FQGNSA. The CDR3, as DNA: TGTGCCAGCAGCTTCAGACCCCGCCAGGGTACCTACGAGCAGTACTTC. It specifies CASSFRPRQGTYEQYF.